This entry describes one T cell receptor (beta chain). These data come from a study of T cells in Graves' hyperthyroidism and ophthalmopathy. Germline CDR1 is LGHDT and CDR2 is YNNKEL (reference sequence). The V end lost 2 bases, the J end lost 6 bases, and 14 bases lay between the germline ends. CDR3 size: 14 residues. There were TCR beta CDR3 regions amplified from RNA transcripts. The HTBI primer set served for first-round RT-PCR of the TCR CDR3. One entry per CDR3 protein results from TCRdb running MiXCR on the multiplex PCR reads. Here the sample spans a few hundred thousand distinct CDR3 sequences, over 15% being singletons.

Sequencing used blood. The receptor was derived from a woman aged 45 to 65 with Graves' hyperthyroidism. The rearrangement joins TRBV3-1 to TRBJ2-7; tentatively, D is TRBD1 (6 bases). CDR3 nucleotide sequence: TGTGCCAGCAGCCAATCTGGACAGAGGGGCGAGCAGTACGTC. Translating it yields CASSQSGQRGEQYV.